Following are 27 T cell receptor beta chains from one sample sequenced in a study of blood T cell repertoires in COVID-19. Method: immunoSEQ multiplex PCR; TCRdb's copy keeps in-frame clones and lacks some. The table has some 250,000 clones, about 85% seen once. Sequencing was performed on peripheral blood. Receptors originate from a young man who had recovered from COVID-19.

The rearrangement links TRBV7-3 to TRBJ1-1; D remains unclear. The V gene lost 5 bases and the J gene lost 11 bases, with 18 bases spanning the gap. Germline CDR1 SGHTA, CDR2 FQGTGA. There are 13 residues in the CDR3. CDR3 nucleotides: TGTGCCAGCAGCCAGACTAGTGCAGACCAGGCTTTCTTT. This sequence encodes CASSQTSADQAFF.

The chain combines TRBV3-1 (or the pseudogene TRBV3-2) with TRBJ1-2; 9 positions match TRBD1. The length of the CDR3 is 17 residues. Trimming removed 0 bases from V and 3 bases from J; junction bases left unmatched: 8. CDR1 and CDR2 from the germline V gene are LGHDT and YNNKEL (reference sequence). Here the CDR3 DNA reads TGTGCCAGCAGCCAAGATGTTTGGACAGGGGCATACTATGGCTACACCTTC. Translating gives CASSQDVWTGAYYGYTF.

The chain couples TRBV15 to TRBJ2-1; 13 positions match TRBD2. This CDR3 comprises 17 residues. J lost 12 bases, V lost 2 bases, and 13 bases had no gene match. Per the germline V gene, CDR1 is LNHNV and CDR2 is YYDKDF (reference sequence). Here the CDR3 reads CATSRRLAGGFLQGQFF. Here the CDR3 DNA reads TGTGCCACCAGCAGAAGACTAGCGGGGGGTTTTTTACAGGGGCAGTTCTTC. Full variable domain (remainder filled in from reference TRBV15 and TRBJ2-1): DAMVIQNPRYQVTQFGKPVTLSCSQTLNHNVMYWYQQKSSQAPKLLFHYYDKDFNNEADTPDNFQSRRPNTSFCFLDIRSPGLGDTAMYLCATSRRLAGGFLQGQFFGPGTRLTVL.

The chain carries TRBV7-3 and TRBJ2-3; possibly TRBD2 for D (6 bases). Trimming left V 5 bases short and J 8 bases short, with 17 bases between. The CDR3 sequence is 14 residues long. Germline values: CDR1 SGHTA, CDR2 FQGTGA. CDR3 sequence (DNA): TGTGCCAGCAGCGCTGGAGGGAGCGTGGGTACGCAGTATTTT. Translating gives CASSAGGSVGTQYF.

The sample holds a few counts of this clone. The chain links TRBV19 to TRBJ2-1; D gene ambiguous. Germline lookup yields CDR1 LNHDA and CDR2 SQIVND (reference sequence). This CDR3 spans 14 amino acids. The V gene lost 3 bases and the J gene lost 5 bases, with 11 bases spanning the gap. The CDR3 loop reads CASSMVLHNNEQFF. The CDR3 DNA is TGTGCCAGTAGTATGGTACTTCATAACAATGAGCAGTTCTTC.

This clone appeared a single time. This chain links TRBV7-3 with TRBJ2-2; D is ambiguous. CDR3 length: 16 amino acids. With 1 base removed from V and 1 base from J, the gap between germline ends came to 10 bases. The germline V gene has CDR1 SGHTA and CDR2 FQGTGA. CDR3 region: CASSLNPPVNTGELFF. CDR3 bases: TGTGCCAGCAGCTTAAATCCCCCAGTGAACACCGGGGAGCTGTTTTTT.

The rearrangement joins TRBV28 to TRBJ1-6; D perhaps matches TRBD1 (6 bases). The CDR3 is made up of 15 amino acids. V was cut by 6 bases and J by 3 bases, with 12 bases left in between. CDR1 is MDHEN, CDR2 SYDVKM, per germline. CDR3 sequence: CASRDRPYYNSPLHF. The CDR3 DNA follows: TGTGCCAGCAGAGACAGGCCCTACTATAATTCACCCCTCCACTTT.

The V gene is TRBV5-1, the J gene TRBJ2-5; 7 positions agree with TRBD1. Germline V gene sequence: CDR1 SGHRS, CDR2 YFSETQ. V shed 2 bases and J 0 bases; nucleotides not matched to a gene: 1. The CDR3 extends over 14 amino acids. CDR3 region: CASSLQGNQETQYF. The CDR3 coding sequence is TGCGCCAGCAGCTTACAGGGGAACCAAGAGACCCAGTACTTC.

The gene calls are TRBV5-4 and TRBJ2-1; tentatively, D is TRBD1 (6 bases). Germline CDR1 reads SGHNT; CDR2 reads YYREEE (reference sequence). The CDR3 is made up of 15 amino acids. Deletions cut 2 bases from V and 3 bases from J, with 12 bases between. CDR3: CASSLVGGGYNEQFF. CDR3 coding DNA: TGTGCCAGCAGCTTAGTAGGGGGTGGCTACAATGAGCAGTTCTTC.

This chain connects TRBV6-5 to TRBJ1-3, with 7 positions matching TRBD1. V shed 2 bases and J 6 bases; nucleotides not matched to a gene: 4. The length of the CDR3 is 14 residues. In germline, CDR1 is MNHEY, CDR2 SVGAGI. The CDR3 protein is CASSYDTGVNTIYF. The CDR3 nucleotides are TGTGCCAGCAGTTACGATACAGGGGTAAACACCATATATTTT.

CDR3 sequence reads: CAISESSTGHEQFF. The CDR3 coding sequence is TGTGCCATCAGTGAGTCCTCAACAGGGCATGAGCAGTTCTTC. This chain joins TRBV10-3 and TRBJ2-1; perhaps TRBD1 as D (6 bases). The CDR3 covers 14 residues. Germline V gene data show CDR1 as ENHRY and CDR2 as SYGVKD. Trimming left V 0 bases short and J 8 bases short, with 11 bases between.

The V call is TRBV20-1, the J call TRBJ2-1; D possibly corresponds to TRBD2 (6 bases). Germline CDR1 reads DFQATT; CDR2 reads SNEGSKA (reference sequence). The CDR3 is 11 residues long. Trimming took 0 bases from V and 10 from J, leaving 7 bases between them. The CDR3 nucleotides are TGCAGTGCTAGAGATGGGAGGGAGCAGTTCTTC. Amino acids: CSARDGREQFF.

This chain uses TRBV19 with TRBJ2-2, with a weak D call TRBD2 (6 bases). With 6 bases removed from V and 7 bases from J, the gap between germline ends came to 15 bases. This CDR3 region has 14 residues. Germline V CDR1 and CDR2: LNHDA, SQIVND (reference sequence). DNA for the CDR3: TGTGCCAGTAGCGTCCAGACGGGAGTCGGGGAGCTGTTTTTT. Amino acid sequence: CASSVQTGVGELFF.

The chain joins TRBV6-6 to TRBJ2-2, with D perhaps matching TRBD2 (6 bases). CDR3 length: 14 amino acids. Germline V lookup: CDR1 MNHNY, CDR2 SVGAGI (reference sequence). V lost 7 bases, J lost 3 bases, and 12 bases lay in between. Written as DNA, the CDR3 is TGTGCCAGCACCCAGCGGGCCCACACCGGGGAGCTGTTTTTT. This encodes CASTQRAHTGELFF.

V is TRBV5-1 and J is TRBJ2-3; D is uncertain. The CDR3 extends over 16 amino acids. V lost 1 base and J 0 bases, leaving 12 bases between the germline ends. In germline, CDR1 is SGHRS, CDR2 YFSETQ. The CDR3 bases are TGCGCCAGCAGCTTGTCCTCAACCCAGAGCACAGATACGCAGTATTTT. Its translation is CASSLSSTQSTDTQYF.

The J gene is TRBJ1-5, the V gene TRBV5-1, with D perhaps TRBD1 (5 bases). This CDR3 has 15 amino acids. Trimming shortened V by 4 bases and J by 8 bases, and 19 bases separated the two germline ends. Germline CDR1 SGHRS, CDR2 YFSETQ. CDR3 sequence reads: CASSLTGEGSEPQHF. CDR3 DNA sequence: TGCGCCAGCAGCCTAACGGGGGAGGGGTCGGAGCCCCAGCATTTT.

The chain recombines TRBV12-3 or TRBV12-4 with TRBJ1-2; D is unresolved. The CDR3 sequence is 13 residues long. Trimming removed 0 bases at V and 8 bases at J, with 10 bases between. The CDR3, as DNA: TGTGCCAGCAGTTTAGCGCTCCAGGCCGGCTACACCTTC. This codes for CASSLALQAGYTF.

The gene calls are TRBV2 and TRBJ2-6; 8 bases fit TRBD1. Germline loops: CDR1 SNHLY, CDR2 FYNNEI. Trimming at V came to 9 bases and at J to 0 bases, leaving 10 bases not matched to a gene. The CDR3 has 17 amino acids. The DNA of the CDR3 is TGTGCCAGTAAGCCGGGACAGGAGAGCTCTGGGGCCAACGTCCTGACTTTC. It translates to CASKPGQESSGANVLTF.

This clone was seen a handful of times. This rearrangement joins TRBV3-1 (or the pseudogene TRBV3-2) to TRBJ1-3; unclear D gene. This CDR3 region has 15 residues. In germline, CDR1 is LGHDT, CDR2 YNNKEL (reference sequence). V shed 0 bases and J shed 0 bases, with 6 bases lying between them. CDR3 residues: CASSQDLRSGNTIYF. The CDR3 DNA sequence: TGTGCCAGCAGCCAAGATCTGCGCTCTGGAAACACCATATATTTT.

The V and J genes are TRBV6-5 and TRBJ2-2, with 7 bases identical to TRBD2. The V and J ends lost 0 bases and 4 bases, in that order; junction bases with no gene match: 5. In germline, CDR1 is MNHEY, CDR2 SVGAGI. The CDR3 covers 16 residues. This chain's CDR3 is CASSYSGGVGTGELFF. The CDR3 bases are TGTGCCAGCAGTTACTCTGGGGGGGTGGGCACCGGGGAGCTGTTTTTT.

The CDR3 DNA sequence: TGTGCCAGCTCACCATTTCCTCGGGGGACTGGAAACACCATATATTTT. It is translated as CASSPFPRGTGNTIYF. The chain links TRBV18 to TRBJ1-3; D might be TRBD1 (5 bases). V was clipped by 2 bases and J by 2 bases, with 13 bases between them. CDR3 length: 16 residues. CDR1 and CDR2 (germline): KGHSH, LQKENI.

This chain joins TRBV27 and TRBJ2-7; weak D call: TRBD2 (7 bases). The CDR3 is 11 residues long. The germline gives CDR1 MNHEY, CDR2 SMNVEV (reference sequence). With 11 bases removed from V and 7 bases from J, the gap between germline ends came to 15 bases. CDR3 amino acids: CAVGGPWEQYF. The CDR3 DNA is TGTGCCGTGGGGGGGCCTTGGGAGCAGTACTTC.

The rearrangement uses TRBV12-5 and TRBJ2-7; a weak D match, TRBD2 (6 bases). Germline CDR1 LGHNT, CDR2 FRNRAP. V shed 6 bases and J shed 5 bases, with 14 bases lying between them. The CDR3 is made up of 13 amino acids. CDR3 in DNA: TGTGCTAGTGGCCCCGGGAGCTCGGACGAGCAGTACTTC. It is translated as CASGPGSSDEQYF. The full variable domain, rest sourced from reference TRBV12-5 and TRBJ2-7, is DARVTQTPRHKVTEMGQEVTMRCQPILGHNTVFWYRQTMMQGLELLAYFRNRAPLDDSGMPKDRFSAEMPDATLATLKIQPSEPRDSAVYFCASGPGSSDEQYFGPGTRLTVT.

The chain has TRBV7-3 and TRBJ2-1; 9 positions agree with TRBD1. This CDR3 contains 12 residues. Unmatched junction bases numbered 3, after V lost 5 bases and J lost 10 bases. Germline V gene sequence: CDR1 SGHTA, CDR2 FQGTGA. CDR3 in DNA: TGTGCCAGCAGCGGACAGGGGAGAGAGCAGTTCTTC. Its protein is CASSGQGREQFF.

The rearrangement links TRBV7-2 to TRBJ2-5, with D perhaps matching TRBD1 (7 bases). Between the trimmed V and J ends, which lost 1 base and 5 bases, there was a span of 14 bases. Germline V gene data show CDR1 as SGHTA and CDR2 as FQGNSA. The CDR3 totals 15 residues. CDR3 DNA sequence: TGTGCCAGCAGCTTAGATCGACAGGGAGGCGAGACCCAGTACTTC. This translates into CASSLDRQGGETQYF.

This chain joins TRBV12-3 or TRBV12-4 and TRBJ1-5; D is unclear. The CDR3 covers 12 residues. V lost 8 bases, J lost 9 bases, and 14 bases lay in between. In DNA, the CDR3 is TGTGCCAGCTCGACTCTGCCGGGGCCCCAGCATTTT. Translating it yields CASSTLPGPQHF.

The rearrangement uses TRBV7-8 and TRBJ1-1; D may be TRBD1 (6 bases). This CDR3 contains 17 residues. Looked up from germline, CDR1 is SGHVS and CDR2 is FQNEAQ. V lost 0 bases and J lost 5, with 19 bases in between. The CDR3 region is CASSLARDVGQGTEAFF. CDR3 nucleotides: TGTGCCAGCAGCTTAGCCCGCGATGTCGGGCAGGGGACTGAAGCTTTCTTT.